The next 13 T cell receptor beta chains were all read from a single sample in a study of T cell responses to AZD1222 COVID-19 vaccine. TCRdb's copy holds only in-frame clones and misses some; the assay was immunoSEQ multiplex PCR. This table has 120,000 or so clones, around nine tenths appearing once. Here the sequenced sample was peripheral blood, taken on day 0 of AZD1222 vaccination. The receptors were gathered from an adult in good health.

For the CDR3, the DNA is TGTGCCAGCAGGGGGGCTAACTATGGCTACACCTTC. The encoded protein is CASRGANYGYTF. This chain links TRBV6-5 with TRBJ1-2; TRBD1 is a possible D gene (5 bases). V shed 6 bases and J shed 0 bases, with 5 bases lying between them. Germline assignment: CDR1 MNHEY and CDR2 SVGAGI. This CDR3 spans 12 amino acids.

This clone has only one observation. The CDR3 here is CASSSDRHSLTEAFF. The CDR3 DNA follows: TGCGCCAGCAGCTCGGATAGACATTCCCTCACTGAAGCTTTCTTT. V and J are TRBV5-1 and TRBJ1-1; D is unclear. The ends were cut back, 3 bases at V and 4 bases at J, with 16 bases in the middle. This CDR3 has 15 residues. Germline V gene sequence: CDR1 SGHRS, CDR2 YFSETQ.

The V and J genes are TRBV15 and TRBJ1-6; possible D gene TRBD1, 5 bases. This CDR3 spans 15 amino acids. Trimming removed 2 bases at V and 8 bases at J, with 13 bases between. Germline-derived CDR1 and CDR2 are LNHNV and YYDKDF (reference sequence). CDR3 nucleotide sequence: TGTGCCACCAGCAGACAGGGCAGGGAGGATTCACCCCTCCACTTT. As protein: CATSRQGREDSPLHF.

The table lists this clone with a count of one. The J gene is TRBJ1-6, the V gene TRBV7-3; weak D call: TRBD1 (5 bases). CDR1 and CDR2 (germline): SGHTA, FQGTGA. Trimming shortened V by 3 bases and J by 7 bases, and 10 bases separated the two germline ends. The CDR3 sequence is 14 residues long. CDR3 bases: TGTGCCAGCAGCTTGGGGGTCCCAAATTCACCCCTCCACTTT. It yields the protein CASSLGVPNSPLHF.

The chain carries TRBV2 and TRBJ1-1, with 7 nucleotides matching TRBD1. The CDR3 totals 16 residues. V lost 6 bases and J lost 0; bases outside the gene matches: 10. Germline V lookup: CDR1 SNHLY, CDR2 FYNNEI. The CDR3 here is CASSRGAPLMNTEAFF. For the CDR3, the DNA is TGTGCCAGCAGCAGGGGGGCACCTCTTATGAACACTGAAGCTTTCTTT.

The chain employs TRBV6-5 and TRBJ1-2; the D is unclear. Germline V gene data show CDR1 as MNHEY and CDR2 as SVGAGI. V was shortened by 4 bases and J by 5 bases, with 5 bases between the two germline ends. The CDR3 spans 11 residues. CDR3 amino acids: CASSSEYGYTF. CDR3 DNA: TGTGCCAGCAGTTCCGAGTATGGCTACACCTTC.

This clone was seen only a few times. J is TRBJ1-2 and V is TRBV6-5; possible D gene TRBD1, 6 bases. The CDR3 sequence is 16 residues long. V was pared by 0 bases and J by 8 bases, with 19 bases between. Germline V CDR1 and CDR2: MNHEY, SVGAGI. The CDR3 DNA is TGTGCCAGCAGTTACTCTAGCCTGGGGGCGACCCTAGGCTACACCTTC. Translated, it gives CASSYSSLGATLGYTF.

V usage is TRBV5-4 and J usage is TRBJ2-7; D is perhaps TRBD2 (5 bases). Deletions cut 1 base from V and 2 bases from J, with 7 bases between. Per the germline V gene, CDR1 is SGHNT and CDR2 is YYREEE (reference sequence). The CDR3 loop spans 13 amino acids. This CDR3 is CASSLYGAYEQYF. CDR3 bases: TGTGCCAGCAGCTTGTACGGGGCCTACGAGCAGTACTTC.

Here the CDR3 reads CASTPSGTLAKNIQYF. CDR3 DNA: TGTGCCAGCACCCCCTCCGGGACGCTAGCCAAAAACATTCAGTACTTC. The V call is TRBV21-1, the J call TRBJ2-4. TRBV21-1 is recorded as a pseudogene. The CDR3 consists of 16 residues.

The rearrangement links TRBV2 to TRBJ2-2, with D tentatively TRBD1 (6 bases). The CDR3 is 15 residues long. The germline gives CDR1 SNHLY, CDR2 FYNNEI. V was trimmed by 7 bases and J by 6 bases, leaving 18 bases between them. CDR3 in amino acids: CASKGVDGRAGELFF. The DNA for the CDR3 is TGTGCCAGCAAGGGGGTGGATGGTCGTGCCGGGGAGCTGTTTTTT. Variable domain in full (rest from reference TRBV2 and TRBJ2-2): EPEVTQTPSHQVTQMGQEVILRCVPISNHLYFYWYRQILGQKVEFLVSFYNNEISEKSEIFDDQFSVERPDGSNFTLKIRSTKLEDSAMYFCASKGVDGRAGELFFGEGSRLTVL.

The chain combines TRBV19 with TRBJ1-2; 10 bases match TRBD1. This CDR3 spans 14 amino acids. The germline V gene encodes CDR1 LNHDA and CDR2 SQIVND (reference sequence). With V trimmed by 7 bases and J by 5 bases, 7 bases remained unmatched. The DNA for the CDR3 is TGTGCCAGTACCTCGGACAGGGGGTGGTATGGCTACACCTTC. It encodes CASTSDRGWYGYTF.

This clone showed up just a few times. The V gene is TRBV12-3 or TRBV12-4, the J gene TRBJ1-1, with D hard to call. CDR3 length: 13 amino acids. Trimming removed 3 bases at V and 1 base at J, with 6 bases between. The CDR3, as DNA: TGTGCCAGCAGTTTTAAGGCGAACACTGAAGCTTTCTTT. Translated, it gives CASSFKANTEAFF.

The chain recombines TRBV18 with TRBJ1-5, with D possibly TRBD1 on 5 matching bases. V lost 2 bases to trimming and J lost 7 bases, with 15 bases between them. This CDR3 is 15 amino acids long. The germline CDR1 and CDR2 sequences are KGHSH and LQKENI. Here the CDR3 DNA reads TGTGCCAGCTCACCAACGGCGGTGGGGGGGCAGCCCCAGCATTTT. Amino acid sequence: CASSPTAVGGQPQHF.